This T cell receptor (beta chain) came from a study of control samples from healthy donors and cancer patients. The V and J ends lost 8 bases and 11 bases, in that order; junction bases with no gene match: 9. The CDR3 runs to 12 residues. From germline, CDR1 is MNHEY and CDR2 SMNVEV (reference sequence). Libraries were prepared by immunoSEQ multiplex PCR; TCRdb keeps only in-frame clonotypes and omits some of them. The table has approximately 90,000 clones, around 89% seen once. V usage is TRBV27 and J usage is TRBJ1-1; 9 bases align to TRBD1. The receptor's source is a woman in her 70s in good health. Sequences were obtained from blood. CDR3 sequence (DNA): TGTGCCAGCTCCCACAGGGGGCGCTGGGCTTTCTTT. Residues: CASSHRGRWAFF.